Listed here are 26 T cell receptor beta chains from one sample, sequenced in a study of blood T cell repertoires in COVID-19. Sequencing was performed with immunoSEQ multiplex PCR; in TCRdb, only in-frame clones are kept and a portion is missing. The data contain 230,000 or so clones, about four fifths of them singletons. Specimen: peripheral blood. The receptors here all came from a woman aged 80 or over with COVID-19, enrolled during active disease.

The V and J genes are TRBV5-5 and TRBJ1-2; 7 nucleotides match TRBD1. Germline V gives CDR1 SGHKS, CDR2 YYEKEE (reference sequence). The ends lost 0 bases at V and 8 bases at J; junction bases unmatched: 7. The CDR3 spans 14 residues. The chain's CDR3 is CASSLAYRGGGYTF. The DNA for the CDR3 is TGTGCCAGCAGCTTGGCCTACAGGGGAGGAGGCTACACCTTC.

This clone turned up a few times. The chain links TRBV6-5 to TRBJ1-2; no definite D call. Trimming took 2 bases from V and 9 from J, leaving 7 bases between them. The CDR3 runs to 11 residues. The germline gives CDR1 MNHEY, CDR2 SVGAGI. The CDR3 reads CASSYEASYTF. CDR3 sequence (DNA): TGTGCCAGCAGTTACGAGGCGAGCTACACCTTC.

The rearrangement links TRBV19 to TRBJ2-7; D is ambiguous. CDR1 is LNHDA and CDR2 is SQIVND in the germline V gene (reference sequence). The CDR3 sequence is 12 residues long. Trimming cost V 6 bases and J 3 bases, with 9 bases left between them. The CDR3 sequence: CASSPHSYEQYF. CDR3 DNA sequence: TGTGCCAGTAGCCCTCATAGCTACGAGCAGTACTTC.

The CDR3 bases are TGTGCTAGTGGTTTGGTACGAGGGATGTCCTACGAGCAGTACTTC. It translates to CASGLVRGMSYEQYF. The chain has TRBV12-5 and TRBJ2-7; D might be TRBD2 (5 bases). CDR3 size: 15 residues. The germline CDR1 and CDR2 sequences are LGHNT and FRNRAP. V was pared by 0 bases and J by 1 base, with 10 bases between. The whole variable domain, remainder taken from reference TRBV12-5 and TRBJ2-7, is DARVTQTPRHKVTEMGQEVTMRCQPILGHNTVFWYRQTMMQGLELLAYFRNRAPLDDSGMPKDRFSAEMPDATLATLKIQPSEPRDSAVYFCASGLVRGMSYEQYFGPGTRLTVT.

The CDR3 reads CSVGLADEQFF. CDR3 nucleotides: TGCAGCGTGGGACTAGCGGACGAGCAGTTCTTC. The chain has TRBV29-1 and TRBJ2-1; 11 positions agree with TRBD2. With V trimmed by 6 bases and J by 10 bases, 2 bases remained unmatched. The CDR3 runs 11 residues. Germline CDR1 is SQVTM and CDR2 is ANQGSEA.

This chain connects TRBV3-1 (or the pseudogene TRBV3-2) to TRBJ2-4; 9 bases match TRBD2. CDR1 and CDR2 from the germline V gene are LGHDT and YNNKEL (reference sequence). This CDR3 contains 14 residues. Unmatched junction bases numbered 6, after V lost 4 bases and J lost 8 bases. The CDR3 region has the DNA TGTGCCAGCAGCCGAGGACTAGCGCGAGACATTCAGTACTTC. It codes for CASSRGLARDIQYF.

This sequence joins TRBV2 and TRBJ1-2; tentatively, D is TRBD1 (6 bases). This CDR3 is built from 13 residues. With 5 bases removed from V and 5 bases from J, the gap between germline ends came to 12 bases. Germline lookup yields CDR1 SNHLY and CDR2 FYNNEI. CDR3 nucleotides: TGTGCCAGCAGTTCGGACAGTGTTTATGGCTACACCTTC. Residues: CASSSDSVYGYTF.

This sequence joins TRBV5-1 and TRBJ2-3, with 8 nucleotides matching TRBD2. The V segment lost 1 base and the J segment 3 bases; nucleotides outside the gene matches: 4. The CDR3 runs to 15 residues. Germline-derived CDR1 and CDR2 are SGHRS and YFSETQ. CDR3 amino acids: CASSLISGSTDTQYF. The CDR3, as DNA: TGCGCCAGCAGCTTGATCAGCGGGAGTACAGATACGCAGTATTTT.

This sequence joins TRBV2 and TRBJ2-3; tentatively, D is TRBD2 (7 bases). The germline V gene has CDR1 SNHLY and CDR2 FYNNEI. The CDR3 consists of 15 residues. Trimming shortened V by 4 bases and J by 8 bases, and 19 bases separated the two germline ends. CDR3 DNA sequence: TGTGCCAGCAGTGCCCTGCGAGGGGGGGGTAGTACGCAGTATTTT. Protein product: CASSALRGGGSTQYF.

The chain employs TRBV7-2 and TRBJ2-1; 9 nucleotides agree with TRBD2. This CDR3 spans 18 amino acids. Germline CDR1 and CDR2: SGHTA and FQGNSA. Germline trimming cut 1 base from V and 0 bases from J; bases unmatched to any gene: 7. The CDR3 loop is CASSLGLFSGSSYNEQFF. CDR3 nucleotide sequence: TGTGCCAGCAGCTTAGGACTCTTTAGCGGGAGCTCCTACAATGAGCAGTTCTTC.

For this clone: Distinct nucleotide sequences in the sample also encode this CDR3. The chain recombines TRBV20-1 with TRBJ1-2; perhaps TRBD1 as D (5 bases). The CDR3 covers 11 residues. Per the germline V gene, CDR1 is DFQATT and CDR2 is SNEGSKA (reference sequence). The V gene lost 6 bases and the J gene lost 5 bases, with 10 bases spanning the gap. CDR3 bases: TGCAGTGCGAACCAGGGTTATGGCTACACCTTC. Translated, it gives CSANQGYGYTF.

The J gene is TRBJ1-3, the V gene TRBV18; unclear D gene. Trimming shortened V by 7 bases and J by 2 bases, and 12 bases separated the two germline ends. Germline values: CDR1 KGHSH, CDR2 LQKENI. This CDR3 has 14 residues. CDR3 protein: CASFQELAGNTIYF. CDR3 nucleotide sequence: TGTGCCAGCTTTCAGGAATTGGCTGGAAACACCATATATTTT. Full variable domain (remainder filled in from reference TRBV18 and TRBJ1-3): NAGVMQNPRHLVRRRGQEARLRCSPMKGHSHVYWYRQLPEEGLKFMVYLQKENIIDESGMPKERFSAEFPKEGPSILRIQQVVRGDSAAYFCASFQELAGNTIYFGEGSWLTVV.

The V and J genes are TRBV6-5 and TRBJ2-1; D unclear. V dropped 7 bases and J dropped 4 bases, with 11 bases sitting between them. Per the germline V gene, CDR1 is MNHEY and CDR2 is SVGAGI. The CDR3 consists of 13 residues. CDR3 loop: CASKARSYNEQFF. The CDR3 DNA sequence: TGTGCCAGCAAGGCTAGGTCTTACAATGAGCAGTTCTTC.

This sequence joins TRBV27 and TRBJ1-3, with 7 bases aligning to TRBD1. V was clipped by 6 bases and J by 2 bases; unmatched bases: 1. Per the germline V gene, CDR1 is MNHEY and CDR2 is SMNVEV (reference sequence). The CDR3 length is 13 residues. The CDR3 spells CASRQGAGNTIYF. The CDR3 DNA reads TGTGCCAGCAGGCAGGGGGCTGGAAACACCATATATTTT.

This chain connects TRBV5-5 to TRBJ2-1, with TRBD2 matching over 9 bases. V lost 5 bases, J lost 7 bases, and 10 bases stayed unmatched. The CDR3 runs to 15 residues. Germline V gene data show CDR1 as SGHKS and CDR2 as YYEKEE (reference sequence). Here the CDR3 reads CASSPGLALRNEQFF. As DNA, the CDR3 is TGTGCCAGCAGTCCTGGACTAGCGTTAAGGAATGAGCAGTTCTTC.

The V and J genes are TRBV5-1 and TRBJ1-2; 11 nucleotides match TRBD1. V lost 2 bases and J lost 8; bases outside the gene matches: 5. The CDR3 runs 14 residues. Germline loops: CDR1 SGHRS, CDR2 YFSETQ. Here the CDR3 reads CASSFGQGAAGYTF. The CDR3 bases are TGCGCCAGCAGCTTCGGACAGGGGGCTGCCGGCTACACCTTC.

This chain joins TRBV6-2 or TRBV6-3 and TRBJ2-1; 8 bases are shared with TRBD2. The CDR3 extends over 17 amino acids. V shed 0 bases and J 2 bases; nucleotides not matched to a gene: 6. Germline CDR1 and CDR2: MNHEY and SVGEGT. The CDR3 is CASSYSPGRAPYNEQFF. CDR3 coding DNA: TGTGCCAGCAGTTACTCTCCCGGGAGGGCCCCCTACAATGAGCAGTTCTTC.

CDR3 bases: TGTGCCAGTATGGATGGGGCAGGCTACGTGGAAAAACTGTTTTTT. Protein product: CASMDGAGYVEKLFF. V and J are TRBV7-9 and TRBJ1-4; tentative D call: TRBD1 (5 bases). Between the trimmed V and J ends, which lost 9 bases and 8 bases, there was a span of 22 bases. The CDR3 runs 15 residues. CDR1 SEHNR and CDR2 FQNEAQ come from the germline V gene (reference sequence).

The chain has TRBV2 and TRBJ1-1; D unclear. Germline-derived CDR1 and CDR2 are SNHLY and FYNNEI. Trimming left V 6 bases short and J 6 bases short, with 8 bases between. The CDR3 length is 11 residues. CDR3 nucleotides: TGTGCCAGCAGACGGGAGGCTGAAGCTTTCTTT. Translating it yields CASRREAEAFF.

In nucleotides, the CDR3 is TGTGCCAGCAGTCCCCGACAGACATACTATGGCTACACCTTC. Translation: CASSPRQTYYGYTF. The rearrangement uses TRBV27 and TRBJ1-2; D is perhaps TRBD1 (5 bases). Germline assignment: CDR1 MNHEY and CDR2 SMNVEV (reference sequence). This CDR3 is 14 amino acids long. Trimming left V 5 bases short and J 3 bases short, with 13 bases between.

For the CDR3, the DNA is TGTGCCAGCAAGAGAGCAGGGGAGACCCAGTACTTC. Protein: CASKRAGETQYF. V gene TRBV6-5 combines with J gene TRBJ2-5; D is possibly TRBD1 (5 bases). The CDR3 has 12 amino acids. Germline CDR1 MNHEY, CDR2 SVGAGI. Trimming stripped 7 bases from V and 5 bases from J, with 11 bases between.

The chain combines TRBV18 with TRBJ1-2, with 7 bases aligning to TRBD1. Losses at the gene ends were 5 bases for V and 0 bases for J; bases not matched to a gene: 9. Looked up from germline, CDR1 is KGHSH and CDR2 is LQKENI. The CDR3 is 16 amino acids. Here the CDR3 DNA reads TGTGCCAGCTCATCGAATTACAGGGGATCTAACTATGGCTACACCTTC. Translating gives CASSSNYRGSNYGYTF.

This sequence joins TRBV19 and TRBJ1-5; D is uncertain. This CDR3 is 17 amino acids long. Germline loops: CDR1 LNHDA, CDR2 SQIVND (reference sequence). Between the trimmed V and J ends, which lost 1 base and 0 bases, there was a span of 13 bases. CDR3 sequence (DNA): TGTGCCAGTAGTATAGGGAGGTCGAGGATTAGCAATCAGCCCCAGCATTTT. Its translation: CASSIGRSRISNQPQHF.

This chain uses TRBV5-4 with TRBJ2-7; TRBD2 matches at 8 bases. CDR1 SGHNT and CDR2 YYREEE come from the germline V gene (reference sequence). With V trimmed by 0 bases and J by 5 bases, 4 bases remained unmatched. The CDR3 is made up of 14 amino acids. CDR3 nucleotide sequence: TGTGCCAGCAGCTTGGACGGGAGGGCCGACGAGCAGTACTTC. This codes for CASSLDGRADEQYF.

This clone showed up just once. CDR3: CATSDSGTGNTGELFF. CDR3 coding DNA: TGTGCCACCAGTGATTCCGGGACAGGGAACACCGGGGAGCTGTTTTTT. This chain connects TRBV24-1 to TRBJ2-2; 8 nucleotides align to TRBD1. CDR1 is KGHDR, CDR2 SFDVKD, per germline. The CDR3 runs to 16 residues. The V and J ends lost 2 bases and 1 base, in that order; junction bases with no gene match: 2.

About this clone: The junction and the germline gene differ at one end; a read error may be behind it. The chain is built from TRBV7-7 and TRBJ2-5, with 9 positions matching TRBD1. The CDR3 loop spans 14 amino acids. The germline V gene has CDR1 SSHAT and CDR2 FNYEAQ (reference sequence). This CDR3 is CASSLSGQGETQYF. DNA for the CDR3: TGTGCTAGCAGCTTATCGGGACAGGGAGAGACCCAGTACTTC.